This entry concerns a single TCR beta chain. This same CDR3 is encoded by further DNA sequences in the sample. The run depth of the assay was deep. Measured with immunoSEQ multiplex PCR; TCRdb has only the in-frame clones, and not every one. The repertoire has a few hundred thousand clones, around 95% of them found once; the top ten carry around 0.11%. The record originates from a study of shared clonotypes between healthy human individuals. Naive CD8 cells lacked CD45RO and underwent positive selection for CCR7, leaving out terminally differentiated effector memory CD45RA+ cells. This CDR3 is 14 amino acids long. Per germline, CDR1 SGHRS and CDR2 YFSETQ. The ends were cut back, 0 bases at V and 3 bases at J, with 10 bases in the middle.

The J gene is TRBJ2-7, the V gene TRBV5-1; perhaps TRBD2 as D (7 bases). This TCR was sampled from a woman aged 25 to 39 in good health. What was sequenced was naive CD8+ T cells sorted from blood. CDR3 nucleotides: TGCGCCAGCAGCTTGGCCGGGGGGCTCTACGAGCAGTACTTC. It translates to CASSLAGGLYEQYF.